The sequence of this TCR beta chain was determined in a study of T cell changes during pregnancy in multiple sclerosis (dated by TCRdb to about 2019). Regarding the research as a whole: The study looked at changes in the T cell repertoire across pregnancy in women with multiple sclerosis.

As encoded in the germline V gene (reference sequence), CDR1 is LNHDA while CDR2 is SQIVND. From the cysteine up to the phenylalanine, the CDR3 has a length of 15 residues. Solely the CDR3 DNA is kept, with 45 bases framed from the first base. The V and J ends are trimmed by 3 bases and 4 bases, leaving 12 bases between them. The library was made by the immunoSEQ multiplex PCR assay. Held by TCRdb, this immuneACCESS table contains in-frame sequences only and omits some clones. Under half of the omission traces to an unresolved V gene where checked; the cause of the rest is unknown. This sample holds approximately 96,000 clones; 92% were observed only once. The ten largest clones capture more than 2% of the sample. Remarks on this clone: Its antigen is still unknown. Nothing much larger sits one base from this clone, and base qualities are not available.

Material: peripheral blood, obtained after pregnancy. The TCR sequence derives from a female donor in good health, enrolled as a control in a pregnancy study. The chain uses TRBV19 and TRBJ2-2; TRBD2 is a weak D gene call, 6 bases matching. The CDR3 loop reads CASSMGGLATGELFF. The DNA sequence reads TGTGCCAGTAGTATGGGGGGACTCGCCACCGGGGAGCTGTTTTTT.